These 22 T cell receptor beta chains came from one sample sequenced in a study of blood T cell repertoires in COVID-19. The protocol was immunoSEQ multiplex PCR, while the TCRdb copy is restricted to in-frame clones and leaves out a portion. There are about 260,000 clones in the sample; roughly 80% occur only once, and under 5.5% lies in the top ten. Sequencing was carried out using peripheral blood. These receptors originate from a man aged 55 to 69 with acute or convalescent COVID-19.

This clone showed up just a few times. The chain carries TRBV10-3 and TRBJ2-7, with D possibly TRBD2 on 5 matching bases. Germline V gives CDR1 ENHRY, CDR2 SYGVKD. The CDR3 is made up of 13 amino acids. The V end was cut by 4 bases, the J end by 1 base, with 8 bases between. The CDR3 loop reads CAISGTSSYEQYF. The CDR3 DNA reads TGTGCCATCAGTGGGACTTCATCCTACGAGCAGTACTTC.

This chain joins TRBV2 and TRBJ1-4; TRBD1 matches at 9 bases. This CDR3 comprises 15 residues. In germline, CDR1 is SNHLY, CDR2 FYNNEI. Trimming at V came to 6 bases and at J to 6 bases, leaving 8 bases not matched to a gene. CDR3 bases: TGTGCCAGCAGCCCCAACAGGGGGCGGGATGAAAAACTGTTTTTT. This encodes CASSPNRGRDEKLFF.

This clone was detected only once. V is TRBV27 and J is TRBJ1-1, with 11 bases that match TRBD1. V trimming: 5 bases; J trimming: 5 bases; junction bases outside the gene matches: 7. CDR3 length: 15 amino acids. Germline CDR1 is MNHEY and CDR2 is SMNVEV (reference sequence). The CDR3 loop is CASSHGTGGRTEAFF. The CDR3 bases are TGTGCCAGCAGTCACGGGACAGGGGGAAGGACTGAAGCTTTCTTT.

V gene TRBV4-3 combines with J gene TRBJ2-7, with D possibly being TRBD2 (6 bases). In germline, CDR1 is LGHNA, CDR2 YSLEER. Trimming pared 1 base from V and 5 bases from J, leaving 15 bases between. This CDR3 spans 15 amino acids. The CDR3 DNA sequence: TGCGCCAGCAGCCAAGTTTACGGGAGAGACCACGAGCAGTACTTC. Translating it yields CASSQVYGRDHEQYF.

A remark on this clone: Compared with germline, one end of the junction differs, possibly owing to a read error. The CDR3 loop is CVSSAGGYGYTF. The CDR3 DNA sequence: TGTGTCAGCAGCGCCGGGGGCTATGGCTACACCTTC. V is TRBV2 and J is TRBJ1-2, with D maybe TRBD1 (5 bases). This CDR3 spans 12 amino acids. Germline CDR1 and CDR2: SNHLY and FYNNEI.

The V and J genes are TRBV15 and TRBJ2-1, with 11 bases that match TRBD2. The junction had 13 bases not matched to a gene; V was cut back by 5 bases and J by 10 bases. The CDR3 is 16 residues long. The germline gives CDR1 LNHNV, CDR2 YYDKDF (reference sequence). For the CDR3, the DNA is TGTGCCACCAGCGGCCAGACTAGCGGGACGTCACGGGAGCAGTTCTTC. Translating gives CATSGQTSGTSREQFF.

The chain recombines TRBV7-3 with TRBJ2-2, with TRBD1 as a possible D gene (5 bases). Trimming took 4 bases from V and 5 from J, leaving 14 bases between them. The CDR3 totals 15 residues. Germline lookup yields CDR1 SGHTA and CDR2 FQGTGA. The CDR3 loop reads CASSSKAAGTGELFF. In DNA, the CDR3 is TGTGCCAGCAGCTCGAAGGCGGCAGGGACCGGGGAGCTGTTTTTT.

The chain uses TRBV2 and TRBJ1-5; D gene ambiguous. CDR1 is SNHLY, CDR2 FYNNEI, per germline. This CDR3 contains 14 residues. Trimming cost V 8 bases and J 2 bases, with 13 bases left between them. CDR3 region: CASGSRVGNQPQHF. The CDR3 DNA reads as TGTGCCAGCGGGTCGAGGGTTGGCAATCAGCCCCAGCATTTT.

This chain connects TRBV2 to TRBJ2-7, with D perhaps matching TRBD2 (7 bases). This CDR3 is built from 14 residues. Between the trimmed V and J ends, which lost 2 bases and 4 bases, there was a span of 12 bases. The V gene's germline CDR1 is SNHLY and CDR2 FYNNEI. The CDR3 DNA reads TGTGCCAGCAGTGAACGGGGGGCCTATTACGAGCAGTACTTC. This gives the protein CASSERGAYYEQYF.

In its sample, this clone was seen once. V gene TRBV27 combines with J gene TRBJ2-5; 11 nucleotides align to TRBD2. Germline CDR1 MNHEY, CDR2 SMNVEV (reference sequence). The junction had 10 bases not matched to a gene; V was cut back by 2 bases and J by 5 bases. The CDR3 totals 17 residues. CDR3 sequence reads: CASSLRITSGGVETQYF. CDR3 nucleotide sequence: TGTGCCAGCAGTTTACGTATAACTAGCGGGGGTGTGGAGACCCAGTACTTC.

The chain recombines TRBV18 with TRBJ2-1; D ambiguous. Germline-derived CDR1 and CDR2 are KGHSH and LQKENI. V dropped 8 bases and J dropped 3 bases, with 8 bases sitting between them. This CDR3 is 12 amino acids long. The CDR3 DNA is TGTGCCAGCACGGGTGGCTACAATGAGCAGTTCTTC. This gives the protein CASTGGYNEQFF.

CDR3 coding DNA: TGCGCCAGTAGTCCCGGGACAGGGTTGAACACTGAAGCTTTCTTT. Amino acids: CASSPGTGLNTEAFF. The genes are TRBV10-1 and TRBJ1-1; TRBD1 agrees at 9 bases. The CDR3 spans 15 residues. Looked up from germline, CDR1 is WNHNN and CDR2 is SYGVQD (reference sequence). Unmatched junction bases numbered 8, after V lost 9 bases and J lost 0 bases.

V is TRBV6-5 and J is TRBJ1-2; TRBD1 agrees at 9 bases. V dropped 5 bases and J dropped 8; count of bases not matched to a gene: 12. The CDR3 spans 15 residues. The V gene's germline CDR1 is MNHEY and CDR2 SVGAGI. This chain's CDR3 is CASSLQGAGDPGYTF. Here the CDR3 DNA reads TGTGCCAGCAGTCTACAGGGGGCGGGAGATCCGGGCTACACCTTC.

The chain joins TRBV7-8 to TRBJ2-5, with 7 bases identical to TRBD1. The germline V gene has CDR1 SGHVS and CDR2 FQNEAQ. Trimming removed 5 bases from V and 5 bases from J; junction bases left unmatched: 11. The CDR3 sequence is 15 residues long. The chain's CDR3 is CASSPTLTGAETQYF. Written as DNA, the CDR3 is TGTGCCAGCAGCCCCACGCTCACAGGGGCCGAGACCCAGTACTTC.

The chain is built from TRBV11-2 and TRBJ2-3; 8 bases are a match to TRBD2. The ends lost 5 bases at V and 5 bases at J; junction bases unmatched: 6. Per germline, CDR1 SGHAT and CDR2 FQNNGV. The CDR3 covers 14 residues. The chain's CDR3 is CASSTLAGGDTQYF. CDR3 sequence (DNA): TGTGCCAGCAGCACCCTGGCGGGAGGAGATACGCAGTATTTT.

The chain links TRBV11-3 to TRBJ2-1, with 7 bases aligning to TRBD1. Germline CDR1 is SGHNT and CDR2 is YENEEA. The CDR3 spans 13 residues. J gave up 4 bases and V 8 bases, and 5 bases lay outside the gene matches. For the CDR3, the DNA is TGTGCCAGCGCCGCCAGGGGGTACAATGAGCAGTTCTTC. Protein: CASAARGYNEQFF.

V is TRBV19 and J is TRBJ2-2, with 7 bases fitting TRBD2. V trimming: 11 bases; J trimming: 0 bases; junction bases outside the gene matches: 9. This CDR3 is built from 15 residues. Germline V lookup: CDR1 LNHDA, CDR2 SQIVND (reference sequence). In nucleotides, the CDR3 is TGTGCCGTAGAGCGGGGCAATACGAACACCGGGGAGCTGTTTTTT. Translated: CAVERGNTNTGELFF.

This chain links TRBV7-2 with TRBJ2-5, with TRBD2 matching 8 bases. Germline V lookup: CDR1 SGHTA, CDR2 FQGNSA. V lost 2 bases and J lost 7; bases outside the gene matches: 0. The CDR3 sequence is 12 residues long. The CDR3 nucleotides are TGTGCCAGCAGCTTACTAGCGGGGACCCAGTACTTC. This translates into CASSLLAGTQYF.

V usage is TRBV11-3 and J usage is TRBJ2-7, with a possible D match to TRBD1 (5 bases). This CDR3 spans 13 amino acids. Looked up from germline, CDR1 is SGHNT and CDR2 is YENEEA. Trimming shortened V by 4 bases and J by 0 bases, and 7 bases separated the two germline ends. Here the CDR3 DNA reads TGTGCCAGCAGCTCCAGGGACTCCTACGAGCAGTACTTC. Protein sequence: CASSSRDSYEQYF.

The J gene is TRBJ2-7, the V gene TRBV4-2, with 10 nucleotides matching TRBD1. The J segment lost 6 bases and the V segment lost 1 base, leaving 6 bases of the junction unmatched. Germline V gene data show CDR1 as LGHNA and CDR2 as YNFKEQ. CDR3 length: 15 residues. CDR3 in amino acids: CASSQVGTGASEQYF. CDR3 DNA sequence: TGTGCCAGCAGCCAAGTTGGGACAGGGGCGAGCGAGCAGTACTTC.

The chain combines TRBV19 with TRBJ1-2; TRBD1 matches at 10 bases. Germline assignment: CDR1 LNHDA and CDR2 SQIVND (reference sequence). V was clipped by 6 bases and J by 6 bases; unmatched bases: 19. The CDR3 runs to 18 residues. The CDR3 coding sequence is TGTGCCAGTAGCAAGCCCCCGTACGACAGGGGGCTGAGTAATGGCTACACCTTC. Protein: CASSKPPYDRGLSNGYTF.

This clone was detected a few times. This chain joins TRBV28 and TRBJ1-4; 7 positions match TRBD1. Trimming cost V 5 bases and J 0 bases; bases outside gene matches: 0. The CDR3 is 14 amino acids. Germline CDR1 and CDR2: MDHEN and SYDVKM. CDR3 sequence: CASSTGATNEKLFF. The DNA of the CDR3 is TGTGCCAGCAGTACAGGGGCAACTAATGAAAAACTGTTTTTT.